This T cell receptor beta chain was identified during a study of memory CD8 T cells in hepatitis C reinfection. Study information: After reinfection, a couple of primary-infection resolvers became chronically infected.

In this sample, this clone turned up a few times. The time point denotes: late/post reinfection, 12 to 24 weeks after detection. TCR sequencing was done directly ex vivo on sorted cells, without expansion in vitro. Germline V gene sequence: CDR1 ENHRY, CDR2 SYGVKD. The CDR3 covers 14 residues. The trim removed 4 bases at V and 4 bases at J, leaving 1 base unmatched. Clones were read by immunoSEQ multiplex PCR, and TCRdb kept only the in-frame ones, dropping some. This table has some 46,000 clones, 89% appearing once. This TCR was sampled from a man aged 18 to 30 with hepatitis C virus infection. The chain recombines TRBV10-3 with TRBJ2-2; 9 bases agree with TRBD1. The specimen sequenced was naive CD8+ T cells sorted from blood. The DNA for the CDR3 is TGTGCCATCAGTGTGACAGGGGGCACCGGGGAGCTGTTTTTT. Its translation is CAISVTGGTGELFF.